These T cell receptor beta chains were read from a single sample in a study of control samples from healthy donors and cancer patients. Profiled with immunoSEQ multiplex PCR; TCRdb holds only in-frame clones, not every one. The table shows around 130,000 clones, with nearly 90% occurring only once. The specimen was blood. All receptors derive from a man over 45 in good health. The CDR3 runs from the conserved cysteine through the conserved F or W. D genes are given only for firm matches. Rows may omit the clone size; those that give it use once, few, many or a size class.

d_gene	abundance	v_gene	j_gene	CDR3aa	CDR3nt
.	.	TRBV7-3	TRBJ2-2	CASSLGLLNGELFF	TGTGCCAGCAGCTTAGGTCTACTAAACGGGGAGCTGTTTTTT
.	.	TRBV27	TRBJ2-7	CASSSMGIYEQYF	TGTGCCAGCAGCTCAATGGGGATCTACGAGCAGTACTTC
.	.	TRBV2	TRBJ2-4	CASTLGNIQYF	TGTGCCAGCACCCTAGGAAACATTCAGTACTTC
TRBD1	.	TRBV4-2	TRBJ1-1	CASSQGGRDRVEAFF	TGTGCCAGCAGCCAAGGAGGCCGGGACAGGGTTGAAGCTTTCTTT
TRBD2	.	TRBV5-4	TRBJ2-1	CASSLVGTSIHEQFF	TGTGCCAGCAGCTTGGTTGGGACTAGTATCCATGAGCAGTTCTTC
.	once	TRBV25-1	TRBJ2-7	CASTTGTNSYEQYF	TGTGCCAGCACAACCGGGACAAACTCCTACGAGCAGTACTTC
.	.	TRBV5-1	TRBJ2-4	CASSPGENIQYF	TGCGCCAGCAGCCCGGGCGAAAACATTCAGTACTTC
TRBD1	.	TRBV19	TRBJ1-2	CASSGRDRNYGYTF	TGTGCCAGTAGTGGCCGGGACAGGAACTATGGCTACACCTTC
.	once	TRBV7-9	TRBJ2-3	CASSLGDQGTDTQYF	TGTGCCAGCAGCTTAGGGGATCAGGGCACAGATACGCAGTATTTT
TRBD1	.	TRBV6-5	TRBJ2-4	CASSFRTGVGDIQYF	TGTGCCAGCAGTTTCCGAACAGGGGTTGGGGACATTCAGTACTTC
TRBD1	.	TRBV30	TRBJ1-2	CAWSAPGQGPVGYGYTF	TGTGCCTGGAGTGCCCCGGGACAGGGGCCAGTTGGCTATGGCTACACCTTC
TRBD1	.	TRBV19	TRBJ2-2	CASSPRTGGNTGELFF	TGTGCCAGTAGTCCAAGGACAGGGGGCAACACCGGGGAGCTGTTTTTT
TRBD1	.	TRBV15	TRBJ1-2	CATSRDLQGVAGYTF	TGTGCCACCAGCAGAGATTTACAGGGGGTGGCTGGCTACACCTTC